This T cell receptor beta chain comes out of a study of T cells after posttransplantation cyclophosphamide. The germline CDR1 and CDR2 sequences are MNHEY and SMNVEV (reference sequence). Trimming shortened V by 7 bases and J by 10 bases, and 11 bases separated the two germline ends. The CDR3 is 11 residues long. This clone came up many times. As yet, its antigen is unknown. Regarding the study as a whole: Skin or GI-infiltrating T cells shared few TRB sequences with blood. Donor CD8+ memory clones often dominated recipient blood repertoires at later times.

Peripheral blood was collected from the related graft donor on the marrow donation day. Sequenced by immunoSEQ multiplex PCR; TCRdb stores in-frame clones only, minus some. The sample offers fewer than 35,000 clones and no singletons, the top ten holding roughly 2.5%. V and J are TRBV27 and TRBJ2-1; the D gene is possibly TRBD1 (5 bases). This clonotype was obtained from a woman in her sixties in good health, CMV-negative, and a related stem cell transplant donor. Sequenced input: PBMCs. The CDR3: CASKVGLEQFF. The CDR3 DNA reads TGTGCCAGCAAGGTGGGGCTAGAGCAGTTCTTC.